The entry below gives a single T cell receptor (beta chain) sequence along with its context. This sample stems from a study of control samples from healthy donors and cancer patients. Profiling relied on immunoSEQ multiplex PCR, and the TCRdb table lists in-frame clones only, not all of them. The table records about 98,000 clones, about 91% of them present only once. V lost 5 bases to trimming and J lost 8 bases, with 6 bases between them. There are 11 residues in the CDR3. The sequenced material came from blood. The V and J genes are TRBV12-3 or TRBV12-4 and TRBJ1-4, with unresolved D. This sequence originates from a woman aged 18-29 years in good health. The CDR3, as DNA: TGTGCCAGCAGTCGGGAGGAAAAACTGTTTTTT. Protein sequence: CASSREEKLFF.